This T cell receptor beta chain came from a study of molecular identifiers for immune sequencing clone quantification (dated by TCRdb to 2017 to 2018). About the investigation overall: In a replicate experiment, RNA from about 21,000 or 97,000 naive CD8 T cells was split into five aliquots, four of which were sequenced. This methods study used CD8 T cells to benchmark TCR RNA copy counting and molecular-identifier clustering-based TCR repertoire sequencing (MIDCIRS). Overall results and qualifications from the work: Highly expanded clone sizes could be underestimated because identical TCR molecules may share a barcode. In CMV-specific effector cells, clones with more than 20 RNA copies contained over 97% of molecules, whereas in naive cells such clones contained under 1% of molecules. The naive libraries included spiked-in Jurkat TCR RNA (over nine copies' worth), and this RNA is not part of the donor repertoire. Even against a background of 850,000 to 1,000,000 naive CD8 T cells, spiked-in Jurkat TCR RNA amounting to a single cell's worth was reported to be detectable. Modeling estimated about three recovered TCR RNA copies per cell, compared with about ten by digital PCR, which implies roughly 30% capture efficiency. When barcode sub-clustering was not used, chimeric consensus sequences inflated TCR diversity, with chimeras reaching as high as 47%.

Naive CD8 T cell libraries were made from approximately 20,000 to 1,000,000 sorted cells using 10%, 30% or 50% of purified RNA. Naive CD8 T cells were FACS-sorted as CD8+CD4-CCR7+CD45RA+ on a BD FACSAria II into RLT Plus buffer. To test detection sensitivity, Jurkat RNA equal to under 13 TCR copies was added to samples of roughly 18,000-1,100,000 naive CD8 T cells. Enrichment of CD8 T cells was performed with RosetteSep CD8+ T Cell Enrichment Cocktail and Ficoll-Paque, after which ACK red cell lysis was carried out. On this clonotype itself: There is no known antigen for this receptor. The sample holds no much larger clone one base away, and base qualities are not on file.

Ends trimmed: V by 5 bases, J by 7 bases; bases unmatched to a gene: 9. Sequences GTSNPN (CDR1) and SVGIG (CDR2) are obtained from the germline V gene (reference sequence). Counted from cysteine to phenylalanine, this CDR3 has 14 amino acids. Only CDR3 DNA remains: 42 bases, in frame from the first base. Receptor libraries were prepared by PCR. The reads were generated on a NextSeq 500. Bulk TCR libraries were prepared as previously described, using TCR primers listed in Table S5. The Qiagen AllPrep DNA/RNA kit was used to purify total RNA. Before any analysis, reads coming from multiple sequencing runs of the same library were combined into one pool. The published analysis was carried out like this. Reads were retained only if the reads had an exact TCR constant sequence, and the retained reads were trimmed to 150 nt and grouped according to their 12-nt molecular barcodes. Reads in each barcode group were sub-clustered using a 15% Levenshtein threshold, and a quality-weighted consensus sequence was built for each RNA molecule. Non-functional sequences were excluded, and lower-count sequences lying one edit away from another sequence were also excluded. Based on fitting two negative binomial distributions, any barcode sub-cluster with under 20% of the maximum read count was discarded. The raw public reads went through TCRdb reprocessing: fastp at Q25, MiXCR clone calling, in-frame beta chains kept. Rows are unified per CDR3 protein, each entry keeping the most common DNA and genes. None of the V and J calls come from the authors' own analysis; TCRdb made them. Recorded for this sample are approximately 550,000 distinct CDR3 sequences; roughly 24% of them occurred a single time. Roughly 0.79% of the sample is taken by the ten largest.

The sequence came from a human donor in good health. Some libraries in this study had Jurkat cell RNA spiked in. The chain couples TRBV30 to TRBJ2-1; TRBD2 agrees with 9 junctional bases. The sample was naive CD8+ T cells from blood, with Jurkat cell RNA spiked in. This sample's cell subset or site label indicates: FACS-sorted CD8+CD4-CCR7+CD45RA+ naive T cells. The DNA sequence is TGTGCCTGGGTACTGGCGGGAGGGCCTAATGAGCAGTTCTTC. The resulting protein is CAWVLAGGPNEQFF.